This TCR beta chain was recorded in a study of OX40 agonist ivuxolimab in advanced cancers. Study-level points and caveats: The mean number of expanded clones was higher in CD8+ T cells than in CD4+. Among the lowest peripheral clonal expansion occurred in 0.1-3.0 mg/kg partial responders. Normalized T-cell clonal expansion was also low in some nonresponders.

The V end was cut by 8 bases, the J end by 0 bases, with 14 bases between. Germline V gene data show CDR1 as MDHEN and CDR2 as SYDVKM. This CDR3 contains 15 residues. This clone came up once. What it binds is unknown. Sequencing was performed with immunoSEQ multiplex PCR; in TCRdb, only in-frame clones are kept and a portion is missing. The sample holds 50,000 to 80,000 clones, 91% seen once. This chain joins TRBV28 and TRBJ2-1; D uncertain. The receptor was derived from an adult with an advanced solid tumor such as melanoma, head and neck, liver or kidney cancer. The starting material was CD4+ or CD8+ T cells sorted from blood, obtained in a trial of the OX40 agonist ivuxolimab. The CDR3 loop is CASPEPLGSYNEQFF. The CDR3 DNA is TGTGCCAGCCCGGAGCCCCTTGGCTCCTACAATGAGCAGTTCTTC.